This TCR beta chain originates from a study of shared clonotypes between healthy human individuals. This table comes from immunoSEQ multiplex PCR, and its TCRdb copy is limited to in-frame clones, with some not included. In the table there are 1.4 million to 1.5 million clones, over 95% of which are singletons. General study findings and limits: Rarefaction revealed incomplete sorted-subset sequencing despite large depth.

V was pared by 7 bases and J by 5 bases, with 9 bases between. This CDR3 comprises 11 residues. Germline V gene lookup returns CDR1 SNHLY and CDR2 FYNNEI. Remarks on this clone: Its antigen is still unknown.

The sequencing sample was made of naive CD4+ T cells sorted from blood. As for subset: CD45RA+ positively selected. The TCR was taken from a man under 40 in good health. The genes are TRBV2 and TRBJ2-7; D remains unclear. Here the CDR3 reads CASKLSHEQYF. CDR3 DNA sequence: TGTGCCAGCAAACTAAGCCACGAGCAGTACTTC.